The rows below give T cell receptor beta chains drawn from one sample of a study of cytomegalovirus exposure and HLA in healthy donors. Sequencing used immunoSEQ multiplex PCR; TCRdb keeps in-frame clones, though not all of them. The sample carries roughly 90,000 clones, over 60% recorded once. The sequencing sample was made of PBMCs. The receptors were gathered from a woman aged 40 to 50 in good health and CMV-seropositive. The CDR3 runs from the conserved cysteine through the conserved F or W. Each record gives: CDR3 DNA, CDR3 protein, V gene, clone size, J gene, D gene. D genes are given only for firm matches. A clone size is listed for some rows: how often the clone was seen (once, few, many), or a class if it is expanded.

TGTGCCAGCAGTTCATCCCCACAGGGTAGTAATTCACCCCTCCACTTT,CASSSSPQGSNSPLHF,TRBV6-5,NA,TRBJ1-6,NA
TGTGCCAGCAGACAGGGCCCCACTGAAGCTTTCTTT,CASRQGPTEAFF,TRBV6-5,NA,TRBJ1-1,NA
TGTGCCAGCAGCTTAGAGGGGGGGACCGGGAACATTCAGTACTTC,CASSLEGGTGNIQYF,TRBV7-2,NA,TRBJ2-4,NA
TGTGCCAGCAGTTCGGACAGGGGGAAGATCGGGATTTACGAGCAGTACTTC,CASSSDRGKIGIYEQYF,TRBV28,NA,TRBJ2-7,TRBD1
TGCGCCAGCAGCCAAGACCTCATCGGGAGCGGAACCGGGGAGCTGTTTTTT,CASSQDLIGSGTGELFF,TRBV4-3,NA,TRBJ2-2,NA
TGTGCCAGCACCCCGACTAGCGGGAGCTCAGATACGCAGTATTTT,CASTPTSGSSDTQYF,TRBV27,once,TRBJ2-3,TRBD2
TGTGCCAGCAGCTTAGAGCCAGGGGTCAGCACTGAAGCTTTCTTT,CASSLEPGVSTEAFF,TRBV7-2,NA,TRBJ1-1,NA
TGCGCCAGCAGCCAAGGAGCGGATCGTTCGGCGTACGAGCAGTACTTC,CASSQGADRSAYEQYF,TRBV4-3,NA,TRBJ2-7,NA
TGCGCCAGCAGCCAAGACGGGGGCGGGGAGGGCGAGCAGTTCTTC,CASSQDGGGEGEQFF,TRBV4-3,NA,TRBJ2-1,NA
TGTGCCAGCAGCTTAGACATAGGACAGCTTTACACCGGGGAGCTGTTTTTT,CASSLDIGQLYTGELFF,TRBV7-8,NA,TRBJ2-2,NA
TGCGCCAGCAGCCAAGATAAGGGAGCCACAGATACGCAGTATTTT,CASSQDKGATDTQYF,TRBV4-3,NA,TRBJ2-3,NA
TGTGCCAGCAGCGGCTTACAAGGGGGCGGAAATACTGAAGCTTTCTTT,CASSGLQGGGNTEAFF,TRBV11-2,NA,TRBJ1-1,TRBD1
TGTGCCAGTAGTATGGGGACAGGCTATGGCTACACCTTC,CASSMGTGYGYTF,TRBV19,NA,TRBJ1-2,TRBD1
TGTGCCAGTAGTAAGAGTAGCGGGGTAACCTACGAGCAGTACTTC,CASSKSSGVTYEQYF,TRBV19,NA,TRBJ2-7,TRBD2
TGTGCCAGCAGCCCGAGACTAGCGGGAGAGCAGTTCTTC,CASSPRLAGEQFF,TRBV7-8,many,TRBJ2-1,TRBD2
TGTGCCAGCAGCTTACGGGGGGCGATGCAGACCCAGTACTTC,CASSLRGAMQTQYF,TRBV7-2,NA,TRBJ2-5,NA
TGTGCCAGCACCACAAAGGACAGGCCAAACAATGAGCAGTTCTTC,CASTTKDRPNNEQFF,TRBV6-5,NA,TRBJ2-1,TRBD1
TGTGCCAGCAGGAGGGAGGGCTACAATGAGCAGTTCTTC,CASRREGYNEQFF,TRBV7-9,NA,TRBJ2-1,TRBD2
TGCGCCAGCAGCTTGGCCCCCGAGCGAAACACCATATATTTT,CASSLAPERNTIYF,TRBV5-1,once,TRBJ1-3,NA
TGTGCCAGCAGCTTGGCCGAAGATTCCCATACTAGCACAGATACGCAGTATTTT,CASSLAEDSHTSTDTQYF,TRBV5-8,NA,TRBJ2-3,NA
TGTGCCACCAGCAGTCTGGGTAGAGGACGGGGTACGGAGACCCAGTACTTC,CATSSLGRGRGTETQYF,TRBV15,NA,TRBJ2-5,NA
TGTGCCAGCAGCCTTACTTACAATGAGCAGTTCTTC,CASSLTYNEQFF,TRBV28,NA,TRBJ2-1,NA
TGCGCCAGCAGCTGGGACTACTACGAGCAGTACTTC,CASSWDYYEQYF,TRBV4-3,NA,TRBJ2-7,TRBD2
TGTGCCAGCACTCAGGACAGAACCTACGGGGAGCTGTTTTTT,CASTQDRTYGELFF,TRBV14,NA,TRBJ2-2,NA
TGTGCCAGCAGCTTAAAAGCGGAGAGCTCCTACAATGAGCAGTTCTTC,CASSLKAESSYNEQFF,TRBV13,NA,TRBJ2-1,NA
TGTGCCAGCACCTCAGGACAGGGAGAGACCCAGTACTTC,CASTSGQGETQYF,TRBV5-6,NA,TRBJ2-5,TRBD1
TGTGCCAGCAGCCGCGATCCTTCTGGGGCCAACGTCCTGACTTTC,CASSRDPSGANVLTF,TRBV11-2,NA,TRBJ2-6,NA
TGTGCCACCAGCAGTCCCGACTTGAGCGGGAAGGTCTACGAGCAGTACTTC,CATSSPDLSGKVYEQYF,TRBV15,NA,TRBJ2-7,TRBD2
TGTGCCAGCACCCATTGGGACAGATCATCCCCAGATACGCAGTATTTT,CASTHWDRSSPDTQYF,TRBV7-8,NA,TRBJ2-3,TRBD1
TGCGCCAGCAGTTTCAACTCCTACGAGCAGTACTTC,CASSFNSYEQYF,TRBV5-1,NA,TRBJ2-7,NA
TGTGCCAGCAGTGAATATCGTAATGAAAAACTGTTTTTT,CASSEYRNEKLFF,TRBV25-1,NA,TRBJ1-4,NA
TGTGCCAGCAGCTTTTACTTCCGGAACACTGAAGCTTTCTTT,CASSFYFRNTEAFF,TRBV7-2,NA,TRBJ1-1,NA
TGTGCCAGCAGCGGGACTAGCGCGGATACGCAGTATTTT,CASSGTSADTQYF,TRBV6-4,NA,TRBJ2-3,TRBD2
TGTGCCAGCAGTGAGCCGCACAGGGAATACTCACCCCTCCACTTT,CASSEPHREYSPLHF,TRBV6-1,NA,TRBJ1-6,NA
TGTGCCAGCAGTCTCACAGGGGCCTTCTCCTACGAGCAGTACTTC,CASSLTGAFSYEQYF,TRBV27,NA,TRBJ2-7,TRBD1
TGTGCCAGCAGCTACTACAGGGGGTTTGGGAAAGAGACCCAGTACTTC,CASSYYRGFGKETQYF,TRBV14,NA,TRBJ2-5,TRBD1
TGTGCCACCAGCAGAGGACAGGGGAACAATTCACCCCTCCACTTT,CATSRGQGNNSPLHF,TRBV15,NA,TRBJ1-6,TRBD1
TGTGCCAGCAGTTTGTTGGAGAACATTCAGTACTTC,CASSLLENIQYF,TRBV28,NA,TRBJ2-4,NA
TGTGCCAGCAGCTCCGTTCAGACTAGCGGGAGGGCCAGAGCCGGGGAGCTGTTTTTT,CASSSVQTSGRARAGELFF,TRBV7-9,NA,TRBJ2-2,TRBD2
TGTGCCAGCAGTTTAACAGGGATCCACGAGCAGTACTTC,CASSLTGIHEQYF,TRBV28,NA,TRBJ2-7,NA
TGCGCCAGCAGCCAAGGGCCGGGACAGGAGGTGTACGAGCAGTACTTC,CASSQGPGQEVYEQYF,TRBV4-1,NA,TRBJ2-7,TRBD1
TGTGCCAGTAGTACCGGGACATACTCAAATCAGCCCCAGCATTTT,CASSTGTYSNQPQHF,TRBV19,NA,TRBJ1-5,NA
TGTGCCAGCAGACCGGGACAGGGACGTCCTGGCTACACCTTC,CASRPGQGRPGYTF,TRBV7-9,NA,TRBJ1-2,TRBD1
TGTGCCAGCAGCGTAGCACAAAGCGGCTACACCGGGGAGCTGTTTTTT,CASSVAQSGYTGELFF,TRBV9,NA,TRBJ2-2,NA
TGTGCCACCAGTAGAGGGACACTCGGCACAGATACGCAGTATTTT,CATSRGTLGTDTQYF,TRBV15,NA,TRBJ2-3,NA
TGTGCCAGCAGCTTGGGGCTTAATTTGCAGTATTTT,CASSLGLNLQYF,TRBV7-9,NA,TRBJ2-3,NA
TGTGCCAGCGGCCAAACAGGGTCGGGCGAGCAGTACTTC,CASGQTGSGEQYF,TRBV6-1,NA,TRBJ2-7,NA
TGTGCCAGCGTGGGGACAGTGAGGAAAAAAGAGACCCAGTACTTC,CASVGTVRKKETQYF,TRBV28,once,TRBJ2-5,TRBD1
TGTGCCAGCAGCTCCAACATAGGGGCTGCCAAAAACATTCAGTACTTC,CASSSNIGAAKNIQYF,TRBV13,NA,TRBJ2-4,NA
TGTGCCAGCAGCTCGACTAGCGGGGGAACAGATACGCAGTATTTT,CASSSTSGGTDTQYF,TRBV7-9,NA,TRBJ2-3,TRBD2
TGTGCCAGCAGCTTAAAGAGGCCCTCTGGGGCGCAAAATACGCAGTATTTT,CASSLKRPSGAQNTQYF,TRBV7-8,NA,TRBJ2-3,NA